These T cell receptor beta chains were read from a single sample in a study of Tregs in tolerant kidney transplant recipients. The table came from immunoSEQ multiplex PCR; TCRdb's copy has only in-frame clones and leaves some out. The sample consists of 75,000 to 95,000 clones, around nine tenths of them appearing once. Sequencing input: CD8+ T cells from blood. The receptors were gathered from a human donor in good health. CDR3s include the opening cysteine and the closing phenylalanine or tryptophan. A D gene is named only where the DNA matches it firmly. Clone size is shown for a subset of rows, as once, few, many or a class of expanded clone.

D gene	J gene	V gene	clone size	CDR3 protein	CDR3 DNA
-	TRBJ2-7	TRBV27	-	CASSLFRAGEQYF	TGTGCCAGCAGTTTATTCAGGGCAGGCGAGCAGTACTTC
TRBD2	TRBJ2-3	TRBV16	-	CASSRTSSSTDTQYF	TGTGCCAGCAGCCGGACTAGCAGCAGCACAGATACGCAGTATTTT
-	TRBJ2-2	TRBV5-1	few	CASSLQTGFSNTGELFF	TGCGCCAGCAGCTTACAAACAGGCTTCTCGAACACCGGGGAGCTGTTTTTT
-	TRBJ1-2	TRBV2	-	CASHQSALLLNYGYTF	TGTGCCAGCCACCAGTCGGCCTTATTACTTAACTATGGCTACACCTTC
TRBD2	TRBJ2-1	TRBV19	-	CASSLGLRSEQFF	TGTGCCAGTAGTCTGGGACTAAGGAGCGAGCAGTTCTTC
-	TRBJ2-2	TRBV7-8	-	CATTLLGPMNTGELFF	TGTGCCACAACCTTACTGGGACCGATGAACACCGGGGAGCTGTTTTTT
-	TRBJ2-1	TRBV6-5	-	CASSPGLEQFF	TGTGCCAGCAGTCCAGGGCTCGAGCAGTTCTTC
TRBD1	TRBJ1-6	TRBV7-2	-	CASSPRDRSPLHF	TGTGCCAGCAGCCCAAGGGACAGATCACCCCTCCACTTT
TRBD1	TRBJ1-2	TRBV7-8	-	CASSLAATGGYYGYTF	TGTGCCAGCAGCTTAGCGGCGACAGGGGGTTACTATGGCTACACCTTC
-	TRBJ2-3	TRBV4-1	-	CASSQAGLGTDTQYF	TGCGCCAGCAGCCAAGCGGGACTCGGCACAGATACGCAGTATTTT
-	TRBJ2-7	TRBV27	-	CASSFGQGYEQYF	TGTGCCAGCAGTTTTGGGCAGGGCTACGAGCAGTACTTC
-	TRBJ2-3	TRBV4-1	-	CASSQSGWSTDTQYF	TGCGCCAGCAGCCAATCCGGATGGAGCACAGATACGCAGTATTTT
-	TRBJ2-7	TRBV14	once	CASSPPSYEQYF	TGTGCCAGCAGCCCACCTTCCTACGAGCAGTACTTC